The rows below give T cell receptor beta chains drawn from one sample of a study of T-cell memory formation after mild COVID-19. TCRdb used MiXCR to reprocess the 5' RACE reads, holding one entry per CDR3 protein. The repertoire holds 340,000 or so distinct CDR3 sequences, under 15% seen once, with about a fifth in the top ten. The specimen sequenced was PBMCs or a T cell subset sorted from them (not recorded which). The receptors were gathered from a man aged 18-30 years who had mild COVID-19 (a few samples of this study predate the infection). Cell type and time point are not known. Both conserved end residues are part of each CDR3. Each record gives: clone size, J gene, V gene, D gene, CDR3 DNA, CDR3 protein. The D gene is left open where the match is weak. Clone size, where shown, is once, few, many, or a class for clones that have expanded.

-	TRBJ2-3	TRBV5-1	-	TGCGCCAGCAGACCCGGAGGGGCGGCTAGCACAGATACGCAGTATTTT	CASRPGGAASTDTQYF
many	TRBJ2-1	TRBV6-2/TRBV6-3	-	TGTGCCAGCAGTTACTCTACCACAGGGATGCCCTCCAATGAGCAGTTCTTC	CASSYSTTGMPSNEQFF
-	TRBJ2-1	TRBV29-1	TRBD2	TGCAGCGTTGGGGGGACTAGCGGGGGTGTCTCCTACAATGAGCAGTTCTTC	CSVGGTSGGVSYNEQFF
-	TRBJ2-7	TRBV10-2	-	TGCGCCAGCAGTGGGACGCCCCCCTACGAGCAGTACTTC	CASSGTPPYEQYF
-	TRBJ2-2	TRBV20-1	-	TGCAGTGCTAGAGACTATAGGGACACCGGGGAGCTGTTTTTT	CSARDYRDTGELFF
-	TRBJ2-7	TRBV6-5	-	TGTGCCAGCAAGGGGGCTCCACCGGGAGTCGAGCAGTACTTC	CASKGAPPGVEQYF
-	TRBJ2-1	TRBV20-1	TRBD2	TGCAGTGCTCTGACTAGCGGGGCCTACAATGAGCAGTTCTTC	CSALTSGAYNEQFF
-	TRBJ2-7	TRBV30	-	TGTGCCTGGAGTGTACGACAGTACGGACACGAGCAGTACTTC	CAWSVRQYGHEQYF
few	TRBJ2-5	TRBV5-1	-	TGCGCCAGCAGCTTGGATTCCATCGGGACGGTGCAAGAGACCCAGTACTTC	CASSLDSIGTVQETQYF
-	TRBJ2-3	TRBV5-1	-	TGCGCCAGCAGCTCTCCCTCAATTGATACGCAGTATTTT	CASSSPSIDTQYF
many	TRBJ2-1	TRBV5-1	-	TGCGCCAGCAACCCCCGGCAGGTGGGAAGCTCCTACAATGAGCAGTTCTTC	CASNPRQVGSSYNEQFF
many	TRBJ2-3	TRBV5-1	TRBD2	TGCGCCAGCAGCCTGCTGACTAGCGGGGGAATTACAGATACGCAGTATTTT	CASSLLTSGGITDTQYF
-	TRBJ2-1	TRBV5-1	TRBD1	TGCGCCAGCAGCTTGTCCGGGACAGGGATGGATGAGCAGTTCTTC	CASSLSGTGMDEQFF
-	TRBJ2-2	TRBV4-2	-	TGTGCCAGCAGCCTTAGCGCTAGTGGCCCCGGGGAGCTGTTTTTT	CASSLSASGPGELFF
-	TRBJ1-1	TRBV11-1	TRBD1	TGTGCCAGCAGCCGCCACAGGGGAAGGAACACTGAAGCTTTCTTT	CASSRHRGRNTEAFF
-	TRBJ1-2	TRBV4-1	-	TGCGCCAGCAGCCAAGTAACACCTCTTGCCTATGGCTACACCTTC	CASSQVTPLAYGYTF
-	TRBJ1-1	TRBV10-2	-	TGCGCCAGCAGTGAGTCCCAGAACACTGAAGCTTTCTTT	CASSESQNTEAFF
-	TRBJ1-5	TRBV6-2/TRBV6-3	TRBD1	TGTGCCAGCAGTTACTCTCGACTTACACAGGGGCGTCAGCCCCAGCATTTT	CASSYSRLTQGRQPQHF
many	TRBJ1-1	TRBV7-2	-	TGTGCCAGCAGCTTAAGCGTGGGGTTGATGGCTTTCTTT	CASSLSVGLMAFF
few	TRBJ2-1	TRBV5-1	-	TGCGCCAGCAGCCCGACAGGACTGGACTACAATGAGCAGTTCTTC	CASSPTGLDYNEQFF
few	TRBJ1-2	TRBV15	-	TGTGCCACCAGCAGAGAGGGTTTTCTAAAGACCTTC	CATSREGFLKTF
-	TRBJ2-3	TRBV12-3/TRBV12-4	-	TGTGCCAGCAGGTGGGGGGGGCAATATACGCAGTATTTT	CASRWGGQYTQYF
few	TRBJ2-3	TRBV10-3	TRBD2	TGTGCCATCAGTGGGGCTAGCGGGAACACAGATACGCAGTATTTT	CAISGASGNTDTQYF
few	TRBJ2-7	TRBV18	TRBD1	TGTGCCAGCTCAACCGACAGGGGGCAGGTTCGGGAGCAGTACTTC	CASSTDRGQVREQYF
many	TRBJ1-3	TRBV12-3/TRBV12-4	TRBD1	TGTGCCAGCAGTACCGGACAGGGCCCGTACGCTGGAAACACCATATATTTT	CASSTGQGPYAGNTIYF
few	TRBJ1-2	TRBV12-3/TRBV12-4	TRBD1	TGTGCCAGCAGTCTCCCGGGGACAGGAGCGAATGGCTACACCTTC	CASSLPGTGANGYTF
few	TRBJ2-7	TRBV27	TRBD1	TGTGCCAGCAGTCCAGGGGGCAGCCCCTACGAGCAGTACTTC	CASSPGGSPYEQYF
-	TRBJ2-2	TRBV4-2	-	TGTGCCAGCAGCCAAGATGTAAGGCGGACCCCAGGTTGGACCGGGGAGCTGTTTTTT	CASSQDVRRTPGWTGELFF
many	TRBJ1-5	TRBV2	-	TGTGCCAGCACCCTCCTGACAGGCGGCGATCAGCCCCAGCATTTT	CASTLLTGGDQPQHF
many	TRBJ1-2	TRBV5-1	TRBD1	TGCGCCAGCAGCTTACCGGGACAGAGCTATGGCTACACCTTC	CASSLPGQSYGYTF
many	TRBJ2-1	TRBV5-1	-	TGCGCCAGCAGCTTGATGCTAGGGAGCTCCTACAATGAGCAGTTCTTC	CASSLMLGSSYNEQFF
-	TRBJ2-5	TRBV4-1	-	TGCGCCAGCGGGGCACCCTGGGAGACCCAGTACTTC	CASGAPWETQYF
-	TRBJ2-1	TRBV7-2	-	TGTGCCAGCAGCTTCGGGCGGAGCTCCTACAATGAGCAGTTCTTC	CASSFGRSSYNEQFF
-	TRBJ2-5	TRBV11-2	-	TGTGCCAGCAGCTCCGGGATCCGATCCGGGGGGACCCAGTACTTC	CASSSGIRSGGTQYF
few	TRBJ1-2	TRBV20-1	-	TGCAGTGCTAGAGATTATAGATTCTATGGCTACACCTTC	CSARDYRFYGYTF
few	TRBJ2-2	TRBV3-1	TRBD1	TGTGCCAGCAGCCAAACAGGGGCGGTTACCGGGGAGCTGTTTTTT	CASSQTGAVTGELFF
-	TRBJ1-1	TRBV5-4	TRBD1	TGTGCCAGCAGCCAGGACAGGAGCGGCACTGAAGCTTTCTTT	CASSQDRSGTEAFF
-	TRBJ1-1	TRBV20-1	TRBD1	TGCAGTGCTTATCGCGGGGGGACAGGGACAAACGAAGCTTTCTTT	CSAYRGGTGTNEAFF
-	TRBJ2-1	TRBV12-3/TRBV12-4	-	TGTGCCAGCAGGACCAACAGGGTGACCTACAATGAGCAGTTCTTC	CASRTNRVTYNEQFF
-	TRBJ2-1	TRBV5-1	TRBD1	TGCGCCAGCAGATCCGGGACAGGGGCCTACAATGAGCAGTTCTTC	CASRSGTGAYNEQFF
many	TRBJ2-4	TRBV5-1	-	TGCGCCAGCAGCATCAACCGGGAAAAAAACATTCAGTACTTC	CASSINREKNIQYF
-	TRBJ1-6	TRBV20-1	-	TGCAGTGTGGGAGGGAATTCACCCCTCCACTTT	CSVGGNSPLHF
-	TRBJ1-6	TRBV7-9	TRBD1	TGTGCCAGCAGCCCAGGGGGGGCCTCACCCCTCCACTTT	CASSPGGASPLHF
few	TRBJ1-1	TRBV18	TRBD1	TGTGCCAGTCGGGACAGTTTGATGAACACTGAAGCTTTCTTT	CASRDSLMNTEAFF
-	TRBJ2-3	TRBV6-5	-	TGTGCCAGCAGGCGCGGGCCAGATACGCAGTATTTT	CASRRGPDTQYF
many	TRBJ2-5	TRBV5-1	-	TGCGCCAGCACCATTCAAGAGACCCAGTACTTC	CASTIQETQYF
few	TRBJ1-1	TRBV29-1	TRBD1	TGCAGCGTTGCGGGACAGTTGAACACTGAAGCTTTCTTT	CSVAGQLNTEAFF
few	TRBJ1-1	TRBV3-1	-	TGTGCCAGCAGCTCCATAATGGGCACTGAAGCTTTCTTT	CASSSIMGTEAFF
few	TRBJ2-1	TRBV28	-	TGTGCCAGCAGTTTTGGACAGAGCATCTACAATGAGCAGTTCTTC	CASSFGQSIYNEQFF
-	TRBJ1-2	TRBV7-2	-	TGTGCCAGCAGGCCAGGCCTGTCTAACTATGGCTACACCTTC	CASRPGLSNYGYTF
few	TRBJ2-2	TRBV7-2	-	TGTGCCAGCAGTCGACCGTCGATTGGGGAGCTGTTTTTT	CASSRPSIGELFF
few	TRBJ1-6	TRBV28	-	TGTGCCAGCAGCCGCAGAGTGAGGAGGCGTTCACCCCTCCACTTT	CASSRRVRRRSPLHF
-	TRBJ2-4	TRBV7-2	TRBD2	TGTGCCAGCAGCTTAGCCCTTACGGGGGGAAACATTCAGTACTTC	CASSLALTGGNIQYF
few	TRBJ2-1	TRBV7-2	-	TGTGCCAGCAGCTCCTCACCCGGCGGATCCTACAATGAGCAGTTCTTC	CASSSSPGGSYNEQFF
-	TRBJ1-1	TRBV6-2/TRBV6-3	-	TGTGACAGCAGTTACCCCCTCAGAGGGGCTTTCTTT	CDSSYPLRGAFF
-	TRBJ2-3	TRBV27	TRBD2	TGTGCCAGCAGTCAGACGGGACTAGCGGGGGAACACACAGATACGCAGTATTTT	CASSQTGLAGEHTDTQYF